The source of this T cell receptor beta chain is a study of tumor-infiltrating lymphocytes in primary liver carcinoma. Reverse transcription of 500 ng total RNA with a constant-region primer produced TCR beta cDNA. Amplification in three nested multiplex PCR rounds with slightly modified ARM-PCR gave rise to TCR beta libraries. The first two PCR rounds used TRBV1-TRBV30 primers with a Cbeta primer, roughly 10 cycles each. One entry per CDR3 protein results from TCRdb running MiXCR on the multiplex PCR reads. The table shows 85,000 to 100,000 distinct CDR3 sequences, with 65% to 70% occurring only once. For this clonotype: Germline and junction disagree at one end, which may indicate a read error.

DNA and RNA were both co-extracted from about 19-30 mg of bulk tissue that had not been sorted. This CDR3 is 14 amino acids long. In germline, CDR1 is SGHAT, CDR2 FQNNGV. Sequencing was performed on tumor-adjacent normal liver tissue. This TCR derives from a man aged 40-49 years with primary liver carcinoma and hepatitis B virus infection. The V and J genes are TRBV11-2 and TRBJ2-3; D gene ambiguous. CDR3 in amino acids: CASSTRPEVDTQYF. CDR3 in DNA: TGTGCCAGCAGCACCCGACCCGAAGTAGATACACAGTATTTT.